The 12 T cell receptor beta chains below all came from one sample that was sequenced in a study of neurological immune-mediated disorders. TCRdb passed the 5' RACE reads through MiXCR, listing each CDR3 protein once. The sample shows around 70,000 distinct CDR3 sequences, under 5.5% of them seen only once. Material: PBMCs. These receptors were collected from a woman between 70 and 85 years old with multiple sclerosis.

This clonotype showed up many times. The gene calls are TRBV20-1 and TRBJ2-3, with TRBD2 matching over 9 bases. Germline CDR1 DFQATT, CDR2 SNEGSKA (reference sequence). After removal of 7 bases from V and 4 bases from J, the junction contained 6 bases not matched to a gene. This CDR3 comprises 13 residues. This CDR3 is CSGREGPADTQYF. Here the CDR3 DNA reads TGCAGTGGGCGGGAGGGCCCCGCAGATACGCAGTATTTT.

The sample holds a few counts of this clonotype. The chain recombines TRBV24-1 with TRBJ2-1, with 13 bases lining up with TRBD2. The CDR3 consists of 15 residues. CDR1 KGHDR and CDR2 SFDVKD come from the germline V gene. J was trimmed by 10 bases and V by 4 bases; bases with no gene match: 6. CDR3 bases: TGTGCCACCAGTGAAGGGACTAGCGGGGCGAACGAGCAGTTCTTC. Translation gives CATSEGTSGANEQFF.

This clonotype was counted a few times. The chain has TRBV15 and TRBJ2-1; a weak D match, TRBD1 (5 bases). This CDR3 is 12 amino acids long. The V end was cut by 0 bases, the J end by 14 bases, with 11 bases between. Germline V CDR1 and CDR2: LNHNV, YYDKDF (reference sequence). Here the CDR3 reads CATSRDQDIKFF. In DNA form, the CDR3 reads TGTGCCACCAGCAGAGATCAGGACATTAAGTTCTTC.

Many counts were recorded for this clonotype. The V call is TRBV3-1, the J call TRBJ2-1, with D hard to call. The V gene lost 4 bases and the J gene lost 8 bases, with 15 bases spanning the gap. Looked up from germline, CDR1 is LGHDT and CDR2 is YNNKEL (reference sequence). The CDR3 is 14 residues long. CDR3 nucleotide sequence: TGTGCCAGCAGCCTCGGCTACCTAAGGGATGAGCAGTTCTTC. Its protein product is CASSLGYLRDEQFF.

The V and J genes are TRBV18 and TRBJ1-1; D may be TRBD1 (6 bases). The germline gives CDR1 KGHSH, CDR2 LQKENI. Trimming removed 2 bases at V and 2 bases at J, with 15 bases between. CDR3 size: 16 residues. CDR3 amino acids: CASSPTLGTPNTEAFF. For the CDR3, the DNA is TGTGCCAGCTCACCAACTCTCGGGACACCTAACACTGAAGCTTTCTTT.

This clonotype was detected ten times or more. The rearrangement links TRBV5-1 to TRBJ2-3, with 11 nucleotides matching TRBD2. The CDR3 sequence is 14 residues long. With V trimmed by 9 bases and J by 2 bases, 5 bases remained unmatched. CDR1 is SGHRS, CDR2 YFSETQ, per germline. CDR3 loop: CATRLAGTTDTQYF. For the CDR3, the DNA is TGCGCCACCCGACTAGCGGGAACCACAGATACGCAGTATTTT.

The CDR3 reads CASRGRREVGEQFF. The CDR3 DNA reads TGTGCCAGCAGGGGCCGCAGGGAGGTTGGTGAGCAGTTCTTC. The chain carries TRBV25-1 and TRBJ2-1, with D perhaps matching TRBD2 (6 bases). The CDR3 spans 14 residues. In germline, CDR1 is MGHDK, CDR2 SYGVNS. The V end lost 6 bases, the J end lost 9 bases, and 18 bases lay between the germline ends.

This clonotype was counted at least ten times. CDR3 nucleotide sequence: TGTGCCAGCAGCTCCCCCCCTAGGAAGGGTGAGCAGTTCTTC. Translating it yields CASSSPPRKGEQFF. The chain recombines TRBV7-2 with TRBJ2-1; the D is unclear. The V end was cut by 4 bases, the J end by 9 bases, with 16 bases between. The CDR3 spans 14 residues. Germline V lookup: CDR1 SGHTA, CDR2 FQGNSA.

This chain uses TRBV19 with TRBJ2-2, with 11 bases matching TRBD2. V shed 6 bases and J 7 bases; nucleotides not matched to a gene: 13. This CDR3 region has 17 residues. Looked up from germline, CDR1 is LNHDA and CDR2 is SQIVND (reference sequence). This chain's CDR3 is CASRSSGRSGDNGELFF. The CDR3, as DNA: TGTGCCAGTAGGTCTAGCGGGAGGTCGGGAGACAACGGGGAGCTGTTTTTT.

This clonotype was found many times. CDR3 sequence: CASSPPGLNEQFF. The CDR3 region has the DNA TGTGCCAGCAGCCCCCCTGGCCTTAATGAGCAGTTCTTC. This sequence joins TRBV3-1 and TRBJ2-1; D is ambiguous. CDR1 is LGHDT, CDR2 YNNKEL, per germline (reference sequence). The CDR3 extends over 13 amino acids. Trimming left V 4 bases short and J 7 bases short, with 11 bases between.

This clonotype was detected ten times or more. The chain recombines TRBV20-1 with TRBJ2-7, with TRBD2 identical over 12 bases. Trimming took 7 bases from V and 7 from J; bases not matched to a gene: 14. The length of the CDR3 is 15 residues. CDR1 is DFQATT, CDR2 SNEGSKA, per germline (reference sequence). CDR3 in amino acids: CSVTTLAGGPEEQYF. CDR3 in DNA: TGCAGTGTCACGACCCTAGCGGGAGGGCCGGAGGAGCAGTACTTC.

This clonotype appeared many times. The V call is TRBV27, the J call TRBJ2-1; TRBD1 aligns across 12 bases. Germline CDR1 is MNHEY and CDR2 is SMNVEV (reference sequence). Trimming removed 5 bases from V and 8 bases from J; junction bases left unmatched: 10. CDR3 length: 16 amino acids. CDR3 nucleotides: TGTGCCAGCAGTCCTAGGTCCGGGACAGGGGGCCATGAGCAGTTCTTC. Its translation is CASSPRSGTGGHEQFF.